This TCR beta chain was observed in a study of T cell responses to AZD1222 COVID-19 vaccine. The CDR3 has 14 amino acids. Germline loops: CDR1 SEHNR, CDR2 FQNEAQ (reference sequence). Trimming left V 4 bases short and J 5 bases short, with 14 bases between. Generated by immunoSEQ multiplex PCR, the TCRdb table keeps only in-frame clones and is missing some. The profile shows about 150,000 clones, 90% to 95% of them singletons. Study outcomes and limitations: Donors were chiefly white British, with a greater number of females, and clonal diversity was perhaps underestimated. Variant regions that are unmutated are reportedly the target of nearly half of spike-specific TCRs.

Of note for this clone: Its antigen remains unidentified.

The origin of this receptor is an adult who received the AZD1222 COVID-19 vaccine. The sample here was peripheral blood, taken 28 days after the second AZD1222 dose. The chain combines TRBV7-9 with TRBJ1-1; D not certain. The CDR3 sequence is CASSYPPGKTEAFF. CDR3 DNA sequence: TGTGCCAGCAGCTACCCCCCAGGAAAGACTGAAGCTTTCTTT.